What follows are 20 T cell receptor beta chains derived from one specimen sequenced in a study of T cell responses to AZD1222 COVID-19 vaccine. Method: immunoSEQ multiplex PCR; TCRdb's copy keeps in-frame clones and lacks some. The repertoire holds tens of thousands of clones, with 80% to 90% as singletons. Specimen: peripheral blood, collected on day 0 of AZD1222 vaccination. The receptors come from an adult in good health.

V usage is TRBV11-2 and J usage is TRBJ2-5; D unresolved. V shed 1 base and J shed 4 bases, with 13 bases lying between them. The CDR3 extends over 15 amino acids. The germline V gene encodes CDR1 SGHAT and CDR2 FQNNGV. In nucleotides, the CDR3 is TGTGCCAGCAGCTTAGGACCGGTTCCCGGAGAGACCCAGTACTTC. It translates to CASSLGPVPGETQYF.

J is TRBJ2-2 and V is TRBV4-1; TRBD2 agrees at 16 bases. The CDR3 has 18 residues. From germline, CDR1 is MGHRA and CDR2 YSYEKL. J gave up 4 bases and V 4 bases, and 6 bases lay outside the gene matches. In DNA, the CDR3 is TGCGCCAGCAGCCCGGGACTAGCGGGAGGGGTCGGCACCGGGGAGCTGTTTTTT. It translates to CASSPGLAGGVGTGELFF.

This chain connects TRBV15 to TRBJ2-7; 8 nucleotides match TRBD1. The CDR3 loop spans 15 amino acids. The J segment lost 0 bases and the V segment lost 5 bases, leaving 6 bases of the junction unmatched. CDR1 and CDR2 from the germline V gene are LNHNV and YYDKDF (reference sequence). CDR3 DNA: TGTGCCACCAGCCCAAACACAGGGGGCTCCTACGAGCAGTACTTC. Amino acids: CATSPNTGGSYEQYF.

The chain carries TRBV9 and TRBJ2-5; 7 bases agree with TRBD1. There are 16 residues in the CDR3. The J segment lost 2 bases and the V segment lost 2 bases, leaving 9 bases of the junction unmatched. Germline V gene lookup returns CDR1 SGDLS and CDR2 YYNGEE. This CDR3 is CASSVSPRGQQETQYF. The CDR3 DNA reads TGTGCCAGCAGCGTGTCTCCCCGGGGACAGCAAGAGACCCAGTACTTC. The complete variable domain, with remaining parts taken from reference TRBV9 and TRBJ2-5, reads DSGVTQTPKHLITATGQRVTLRCSPRSGDLSVYWYQQSLDQGLQFLIQYYNGEERAKGNILERFSAQQFPDLHSELNLSSLELGDSALYFCASSVSPRGQQETQYFGPGTRLLVL.

This chain connects TRBV30 to TRBJ2-7, with 9 bases identical to TRBD1. Trimming at V came to 0 bases and at J to 7 bases, leaving 10 bases not matched to a gene. Germline CDR1 and CDR2: GTSNPN and SVGIG (reference sequence). The CDR3 totals 15 residues. This chain's CDR3 is CAWSVPGQGVWEQYF. The CDR3 DNA reads as TGTGCCTGGAGTGTCCCGGGACAGGGTGTGTGGGAGCAGTACTTC.

CDR3 DNA: TGTGCCGGCTCACAGGGGGCGTATGGAAACACCATATATTTT. Residues: CAGSQGAYGNTIYF. The rearrangement joins TRBV30 to TRBJ1-3, with 9 bases aligning to TRBD1. This CDR3 spans 14 amino acids. Trimming cost V 8 bases and J 3 bases; bases outside gene matches: 8. Germline V gives CDR1 GTSNPN, CDR2 SVGIG (reference sequence).

DNA of the CDR3: TGTGCCAGCAGTGGGTTAGGAGGGGACAATGAGCAGTTCTTC. Protein product: CASSGLGGDNEQFF. This sequence joins TRBV2 and TRBJ2-1, with a tentative D call TRBD2 (6 bases). The ends were cut back, 4 bases at V and 5 bases at J, with 12 bases in the middle. The germline gives CDR1 SNHLY, CDR2 FYNNEI. The CDR3 is 14 residues long.

Comments on this clone: At one end the junction does not follow the germline gene, possibly because of a read error. This rearrangement joins TRBV3-1 (or the pseudogene TRBV3-2) to TRBJ2-7; no definite D call. Germline V CDR1 and CDR2: LGHDT, YNNKEL (reference sequence). This CDR3 has 10 amino acids. The CDR3 DNA reads as TGTGCCAGCAGCCAAGATCGGTTCCAGTGG. Its protein product is CASSQDRFQW.

The DNA for the CDR3 is TGTGCCAGCAGCGAACAGGGGTCTGGAAACACCATATATTTT. Protein: CASSEQGSGNTIYF. This rearrangement joins TRBV7-2 to TRBJ1-3; 7 bases map to TRBD1. The CDR3 spans 14 residues. CDR1 and CDR2 (germline): SGHTA, FQGNSA. J gave up 1 base and V 5 bases, and 2 bases lay outside the gene matches.

This chain links TRBV19 with TRBJ2-1; the match to TRBD1 covers 9 bases. V was clipped by 5 bases and J by 10 bases; unmatched bases: 6. The CDR3 runs to 13 residues. The germline V gene has CDR1 LNHDA and CDR2 SQIVND (reference sequence). CDR3 residues: CASSLGQGIEQFF. The CDR3 bases are TGTGCCAGTAGTTTGGGACAGGGAATCGAGCAGTTCTTC.

This chain joins TRBV11-2 and TRBJ2-7; D is possibly TRBD2 (6 bases). This CDR3 has 14 amino acids. The V end lost 1 base, the J end lost 7 bases, and 14 bases lay between the germline ends. Per germline, CDR1 SGHAT and CDR2 FQNNGV. CDR3 amino acids: CASSLVVGGGEQYF. In DNA form, the CDR3 reads TGTGCCAGCAGCTTAGTGGTGGGAGGAGGGGAGCAGTACTTC. The full variable domain, with the rest looked up from reference TRBV11-2 and TRBJ2-7, is EAGVAQSPRYKIIEKRQSVAFWCNPISGHATLYWYQQILGQGPKLLIQFQNNGVVDDSQLPKDRFSAERLKGVDSTLKIQPAKLEDSAVYLCASSLVVGGGEQYFGPGTRLTVT.

The chain employs TRBV2 and TRBJ1-4; 8 bases align to TRBD1. Germline assignment: CDR1 SNHLY and CDR2 FYNNEI. Germline trimming cut 7 bases from V and 11 bases from J; bases unmatched to any gene: 9. The CDR3 is 13 amino acids. CDR3 in amino acids: CASKATGEGKLFF. The CDR3 region has the DNA TGTGCCAGCAAAGCGACAGGGGAAGGGAAACTGTTTTTT.

The chain combines TRBV28 with TRBJ2-5, with 8 bases identical to TRBD1. CDR1 and CDR2 (germline): MDHEN, SYDVKM. The CDR3 loop spans 13 amino acids. With 6 bases clipped from V and 8 bases from J, the junction kept 8 bases outside the gene matches. The CDR3 DNA follows: TGTGCCAGCAGGAGACAGGGGACGGATACCCAGTACTTC. Translated: CASRRQGTDTQYF.

The CDR3 DNA sequence: TGTGCCAGTAGTATAGGGGTGGGGCAGTACAATGAGCAGTTCTTC. Protein product: CASSIGVGQYNEQFF. The rearrangement uses TRBV19 and TRBJ2-1; D might be TRBD1 (5 bases). This CDR3 has 15 amino acids. The germline V and J ends were trimmed by 1 base and 4 bases, with 11 bases remaining between them. CDR1 and CDR2 (germline): LNHDA, SQIVND (reference sequence).

V is TRBV4-2 and J is TRBJ2-5, with 9 bases identical to TRBD2. The CDR3 runs to 16 residues. Germline assignment: CDR1 LGHNA and CDR2 YNFKEQ. J was trimmed by 5 bases and V by 0 bases; bases with no gene match: 7. This CDR3 reads CASSQELAAGGETQYF. CDR3 coding DNA: TGTGCCAGCAGCCAAGAGTTGGCAGCGGGGGGCGAGACCCAGTACTTC.

The rearrangement joins TRBV5-1 to TRBJ2-3; 12 nucleotides line up with TRBD2. The V segment lost 4 bases and the J segment 8 bases; nucleotides outside the gene matches: 11. The CDR3 runs 16 residues. Germline V CDR1 and CDR2: SGHRS, YFSETQ. CDR3 coding DNA: TGCGCCAGCAGCCTTGAACTAGCGGGAGGCCCGAGTACGCAGTATTTT. Its protein is CASSLELAGGPSTQYF. Combining the CDR3 with reference TRBV5-1 and TRBJ2-3 gives the whole variable domain KAGVTQTPRYLIKTRGQQVTLSCSPISGHRSVSWYQQTPGQGLQFLFEYFSETQRNKGNFPGRFSGRQFSNSRSEMNVSTLELGDSALYLCASSLELAGGPSTQYFGPGTRLTVL.

The CDR3 loop reads CASSPTGAALAKNIQYF. The CDR3 DNA follows: TGTGCCAGCAGCCCCACCGGGGCAGCCCTAGCCAAAAACATTCAGTACTTC. The genes are TRBV9 and TRBJ2-4; D may match TRBD1 or TRBD2 (5 bases each). CDR3 length: 17 residues. Trimming pared 4 bases from V and 0 bases from J, leaving 17 bases between. Looked up from germline, CDR1 is SGDLS and CDR2 is YYNGEE.

The chain links TRBV19 to TRBJ1-5; 9 bases agree with TRBD1. Germline V gene data show CDR1 as LNHDA and CDR2 as SQIVND (reference sequence). With 0 bases clipped from V and 6 bases from J, the junction kept 9 bases outside the gene matches. The CDR3 spans 17 residues. The CDR3 region has the DNA TGTGCCAGTAGTATAGAGTTAGGAGGACAGGGGATTCAGCCCCAGCATTTT. It encodes CASSIELGGQGIQPQHF.

The sample holds one count of this clone. The V gene is TRBV7-2, the J gene TRBJ2-4; 7 bases map to TRBD2. The CDR3 extends over 16 amino acids. V was clipped by 0 bases and J by 3 bases; unmatched bases: 5. The V gene's germline CDR1 is SGHTA and CDR2 FQGNSA. The CDR3 region is CASSLARGDVKNIQYF. The DNA of the CDR3 is TGTGCCAGCAGCTTAGCTCGGGGGGATGTCAAAAACATTCAGTACTTC.

The chain links TRBV24-1 to TRBJ2-7; either TRBD1 or TRBD2 may fit D (5 bases each). Germline V CDR1 and CDR2: KGHDR, SFDVKD. V shed 7 bases and J shed 7 bases, with 16 bases lying between them. The CDR3 sequence is 13 residues long. CDR3 in DNA: TGTGCCACCAGGGGGACCCCGCTGGGGGAGCAGTACTTC. The encoded protein is CATRGTPLGEQYF.